This is a list of T cell receptor beta chains from one sample in a study of CD8+CD57+ T cells in acquired aplastic anemia. One entry per CDR3 protein, called by TCRdb with MiXCR from the reads. The data show 180,000 or so distinct CDR3 sequences, roughly 60% seen once. The source material was sorted CD4+, CD8+, or CD8+CD57+ T cells (not recorded which) from PBMCs. The origin of the receptors is a human donor with aplastic anemia. The CDR3 runs from the conserved cysteine through the conserved F or W. Each record gives: clone size, D gene, J gene, V gene, CDR3 protein, CDR3 DNA. The D gene is left open where the match is weak. For some rows the clone size is stated as once, few or many, or as a class when expanded; others skip it.

clone size: .; D gene: .; J gene: TRBJ1-1; V gene: TRBV5-1; CDR3 protein: CASSLLPIIKNTEAFF; CDR3 DNA: TGCGCCAGCAGCTTGTTACCGATAATAAAGAACACTGAAGCTTTCTTT
clone size: .; D gene: TRBD2; J gene: TRBJ2-7; V gene: TRBV7-2; CDR3 protein: CASSLLAVSSYEQYF; CDR3 DNA: TGTGCCAGCAGCCTTCTAGCGGTCTCCTCCTACGAGCAGTACTTC
clone size: once; D gene: TRBD2; J gene: TRBJ2-3; V gene: TRBV7-9; CDR3 protein: CASSAGLAGSTDTQYF; CDR3 DNA: TGTGCCAGCAGCGCAGGACTAGCGGGAAGCACAGATACGCAGTATTTT
clone size: .; D gene: .; J gene: TRBJ1-2; V gene: TRBV29-1; CDR3 protein: CSVFDGGVQGDYGYTF; CDR3 DNA: TGCAGCGTTTTCGATGGTGGGGTGCAAGGAGACTATGGCTACACCTTC
clone size: .; D gene: .; J gene: TRBJ1-2; V gene: TRBV7-2; CDR3 protein: CASRVVRGAWGYTF; CDR3 DNA: TGTGCCAGCAGAGTCGTACGGGGGGCTTGGGGCTACACCTTC
clone size: few; D gene: TRBD1; J gene: TRBJ1-6; V gene: TRBV12-3/TRBV12-4; CDR3 protein: CASSLGGQVSPLHF; CDR3 DNA: TGTGCCAGCAGTTTAGGGGGACAGGTTTCACCCCTCCACTTT
clone size: few; D gene: .; J gene: TRBJ2-1; V gene: TRBV20-1; CDR3 protein: CSANWREQFF; CDR3 DNA: TGCAGTGCTAATTGGCGGGAGCAGTTCTTC
clone size: .; D gene: .; J gene: TRBJ2-7; V gene: TRBV20-1; CDR3 protein: CGARPGRTYEQYF; CDR3 DNA: TGCGGTGCTAGACCGGGGCGCACCTACGAGCAGTACTTC
clone size: many; D gene: .; J gene: TRBJ1-2; V gene: TRBV29-1; CDR3 protein: CSARQEGNGYTF; CDR3 DNA: TGCAGCGCAAGACAGGAAGGCAATGGCTACACCTTC
clone size: .; D gene: .; J gene: TRBJ1-1; V gene: TRBV7-6; CDR3 protein: CASSLRGARTEAFF; CDR3 DNA: TGTGCCAGCAGCTTACGGGGGGCGCGCACTGAAGCTTTCTTT
clone size: few; D gene: .; J gene: TRBJ1-4; V gene: TRBV29-1; CDR3 protein: CSVEQGYEKLFF; CDR3 DNA: TGCAGCGTTGAACAGGGGTATGAAAAACTGTTTTTT
clone size: .; D gene: .; J gene: TRBJ1-4; V gene: TRBV2; CDR3 protein: CASSEVGLGEKLFF; CDR3 DNA: TGTGCCAGCAGTGAAGTGGGCCTCGGGGAAAAACTGTTTTTT
clone size: .; D gene: .; J gene: TRBJ2-5; V gene: TRBV9; CDR3 protein: CASSVDEGVRETQYF; CDR3 DNA: TGTGCCAGCAGCGTAGATGAGGGAGTAAGAGAGACCCAGTACTTC
clone size: .; D gene: .; J gene: TRBJ2-3; V gene: TRBV7-6; CDR3 protein: CASSITGGEQGTDTQYF; CDR3 DNA: TGTGCCAGCAGCATAACGGGGGGCGAACAAGGCACAGATACGCAGTATTTT
clone size: few; D gene: .; J gene: TRBJ2-7; V gene: TRBV5-1; CDR3 protein: CASSSQVDSEQYF; CDR3 DNA: TGCGCCAGCAGCTCCCAGGTGGATTCCGAGCAGTACTTC
clone size: .; D gene: TRBD1; J gene: TRBJ2-3; V gene: TRBV25-1; CDR3 protein: CASSLLGQGITDTQYF; CDR3 DNA: TGTGCCAGCAGTCTACTCGGACAGGGGATTACAGATACGCAGTATTTT
clone size: .; D gene: .; J gene: TRBJ2-7; V gene: TRBV11-3; CDR3 protein: CASEGENYEQYF; CDR3 DNA: TGTGCCAGCGAAGGCGAAAACTACGAGCAGTACTTC
clone size: .; D gene: .; J gene: TRBJ2-5; V gene: TRBV9; CDR3 protein: CASSVIPSGAQETQYF; CDR3 DNA: TGTGCCAGCAGCGTTATCCCGTCGGGGGCCCAAGAGACCCAGTACTTC
clone size: many; D gene: TRBD2; J gene: TRBJ2-1; V gene: TRBV2; CDR3 protein: CASSEERGGTYNEQFF; CDR3 DNA: TGTGCCAGCAGTGAAGAGCGGGGGGGTACCTACAATGAGCAGTTCTTC
clone size: .; D gene: TRBD2; J gene: TRBJ2-3; V gene: TRBV20-1; CDR3 protein: CSAREIGTSGRVDTQYF; CDR3 DNA: TGCAGTGCTAGAGAGATTGGGACTAGCGGGCGGGTAGATACGCAGTATTTT
clone size: .; D gene: .; J gene: TRBJ1-2; V gene: TRBV30; CDR3 protein: CAWSYGGYGYTF; CDR3 DNA: TGTGCCTGGAGTTACGGAGGCTATGGCTACACCTTC
clone size: .; D gene: TRBD1; J gene: TRBJ1-5; V gene: TRBV10-3; CDR3 protein: CASSGQGGQQPQHF; CDR3 DNA: TGTGCCAGCAGTGGACAGGGTGGCCAACAGCCCCAGCATTTT
clone size: .; D gene: .; J gene: TRBJ1-4; V gene: TRBV2; CDR3 protein: CASSVDGEKLSF; CDR3 DNA: TGTGCCAGCAGCGTGGACGGGGAGAAACTGTCTTTT
clone size: .; D gene: .; J gene: TRBJ2-5; V gene: TRBV5-4; CDR3 protein: CGSSLAGATGETQYF; CDR3 DNA: TGTGGCAGCAGCTTGGCGGGTGCAACCGGGGAGACCCAGTACTTC
clone size: .; D gene: TRBD1; J gene: TRBJ1-3; V gene: TRBV19; CDR3 protein: CASSATGLGNTIYF; CDR3 DNA: TGTGCCAGTAGTGCGACAGGGCTTGGAAACACCATATATTTT
clone size: .; D gene: .; J gene: TRBJ1-1; V gene: TRBV5-4; CDR3 protein: CASSQPGRNTEAFF; CDR3 DNA: TGCGCCAGCAGCCAACCGGGTAGGAACACTGAAGCTTTCTTT
clone size: .; D gene: .; J gene: TRBJ2-1; V gene: TRBV29-1; CDR3 protein: CSVHNGGVEQFF; CDR3 DNA: TGCAGCGTCCACAATGGCGGAGTTGAGCAGTTCTTC
clone size: .; D gene: .; J gene: TRBJ1-1; V gene: TRBV12-3/TRBV12-4; CDR3 protein: CASSRRGGPEAFF; CDR3 DNA: TGTGCCAGCAGCCGGCGGGGGGGCCCTGAAGCTTTCTTT
clone size: many; D gene: .; J gene: TRBJ1-5; V gene: TRBV6-5; CDR3 protein: CASSALYSNQPQHF; CDR3 DNA: TGTGCCAGCAGTGCCCTTTATAGCAATCAGCCCCAGCATTTT
clone size: .; D gene: .; J gene: TRBJ1-2; V gene: TRBV20-1; CDR3 protein: CSARPQGRWNGYTF; CDR3 DNA: TGCAGTGCTAGACCCCAGGGACGGTGGAATGGCTACACCTTC
clone size: few; D gene: .; J gene: TRBJ2-1; V gene: TRBV7-6; CDR3 protein: CASSLMAGSDEQFF; CDR3 DNA: TGTGCCAGCAGCTTGATGGCCGGGTCGGATGAGCAGTTCTTC
clone size: .; D gene: TRBD2; J gene: TRBJ2-3; V gene: TRBV12-3/TRBV12-4; CDR3 protein: CASSTTSGGSTDTQYF; CDR3 DNA: TGTGCCAGCAGTACAACTAGCGGGGGAAGCACAGATACGCAGTATTTT
clone size: .; D gene: .; J gene: TRBJ2-1; V gene: TRBV19; CDR3 protein: CASSARDLRINEQFF; CDR3 DNA: TGTGCCAGTAGCGCCCGGGACCTCAGAATCAATGAGCAGTTCTTC
clone size: .; D gene: TRBD1; J gene: TRBJ2-7; V gene: TRBV6-5; CDR3 protein: CASSKRDRAYEQYF; CDR3 DNA: TGTGCCAGCAGTAAACGGGACAGGGCCTACGAGCAGTACTTC
clone size: .; D gene: TRBD2; J gene: TRBJ2-2; V gene: TRBV2; CDR3 protein: CASSEGRGGAEELFF; CDR3 DNA: TGTGCCAGCAGTGAGGGGAGGGGTGGGGCTGAGGAGCTGTTTTTT
clone size: .; D gene: .; J gene: TRBJ2-1; V gene: TRBV2; CDR3 protein: CASSERIEQFF; CDR3 DNA: TGTGCCAGCAGTGAACGAATCGAGCAGTTCTTC
clone size: .; D gene: .; J gene: TRBJ2-7; V gene: TRBV27; CDR3 protein: CASSLSRAHEQYF; CDR3 DNA: TGTGCCAGCAGTTTATCGAGGGCCCACGAGCAGTACTTC
clone size: .; D gene: TRBD2; J gene: TRBJ2-7; V gene: TRBV11-3; CDR3 protein: CASSPGTREHSYEQYF; CDR3 DNA: TGTGCCAGCAGCCCCGGGACTAGAGAACACTCCTACGAGCAGTACTTC
clone size: .; D gene: TRBD2; J gene: TRBJ2-3; V gene: TRBV9; CDR3 protein: CASSVETSSSHTQYF; CDR3 DNA: TGTGCCAGCAGCGTGGAGACTAGCTCCAGTCATACGCAGTATTTT
clone size: many; D gene: TRBD1; J gene: TRBJ1-1; V gene: TRBV7-6; CDR3 protein: CASSLETGVSTEAFF; CDR3 DNA: TGTGCCAGCAGCTTAGAAACAGGGGTGAGCACTGAAGCTTTCTTT
clone size: .; D gene: .; J gene: TRBJ2-7; V gene: TRBV5-1; CDR3 protein: CASSLAQWVDEQYF; CDR3 DNA: TGCGCCAGCAGCTTGGCCCAATGGGTGGACGAGCAGTACTTC
clone size: .; D gene: TRBD1; J gene: TRBJ2-7; V gene: TRBV2; CDR3 protein: CASSDGTGPHEQYF; CDR3 DNA: TGTGCCAGCAGTGACGGGACAGGCCCCCACGAGCAGTACTTC
clone size: .; D gene: .; J gene: TRBJ1-6; V gene: TRBV27; CDR3 protein: CASSTGLSPLHF; CDR3 DNA: TGTGCCAGCAGTACGGGACTTTCACCCCTCCACTTT
clone size: .; D gene: .; J gene: TRBJ1-4; V gene: TRBV19; CDR3 protein: CASSIGGTNEKLFF; CDR3 DNA: TGTGCCAGTAGTATAGGGGGAACTAATGAAAAACTGTTTTTT
clone size: .; D gene: .; J gene: TRBJ1-1; V gene: TRBV7-2; CDR3 protein: CASSPEIRGGITEAFF; CDR3 DNA: TGTGCCAGCAGCCCTGAGATTAGGGGTGGAATCACTGAAGCTTTCTTT
clone size: .; D gene: .; J gene: TRBJ2-5; V gene: TRBV20-1; CDR3 protein: CSASSPVAGGETQYF; CDR3 DNA: TGCAGTGCCAGCTCCCCCGTGGCAGGAGGAGAGACCCAGTACTTC
clone size: many; D gene: .; J gene: TRBJ2-1; V gene: TRBV24-1; CDR3 protein: CATRQGNEQFF; CDR3 DNA: TGTGCCACCAGACAGGGTAATGAGCAGTTCTTC
clone size: few; D gene: .; J gene: TRBJ1-5; V gene: TRBV5-1; CDR3 protein: CASSFGQGLNQPQHF; CDR3 DNA: TGTGCCAGCAGCTTTGGTCAGGGTCTCAATCAGCCCCAGCATTTT